These 21 T cell receptor beta chains were sequenced from one sample in a study of post-analysis software for immune sequencing data. Unique-molecular-identifier-tagged TCR beta cDNA libraries were used. TCRdb re-called the PCR reads with MiXCR, one entry per CDR3 protein. The table lists under 200,000 distinct CDR3 sequences, roughly 30% of them singletons. Study findings and constraints: When patients were compared with controls, four or five TRBV segments were more frequent, TRBV5-6, TRBV5-1 and TRBV20-1 among them.

These receptors' antigens are unknown. The specimen was blood. Receptor source: a girl under 18 with multiple sclerosis.

This clonotype was observed a handful of times. The chain links TRBV12-3 or TRBV12-4 to TRBJ2-5, with D possibly being TRBD2 (6 bases). This CDR3 is 16 amino acids long. Trimming cost V 7 bases and J 5 bases, with 23 bases left between them. CDR3 residues: CASTDAYTGGGETQYF. CDR3 bases: TGTGCCAGCACCGACGCTTACACAGGTGGAGGGGAGACCCAGTACTTC.

This clonotype was counted a few times. The chain's CDR3 is CASSAGAANEKLFF. CDR3 DNA sequence: TGTGCCAGCAGCGCGGGGGCGGCTAATGAAAAACTGTTTTTT. J is TRBJ1-4 and V is TRBV9; D may be TRBD1 (6 bases). CDR1 SGDLS and CDR2 YYNGEE come from the germline V gene. V was trimmed by 3 bases and J by 3 bases, leaving 9 bases between them. This CDR3 is built from 14 residues.

This clonotype was seen many times. The chain uses TRBV5-1 and TRBJ2-7; the D is unclear. Trimming took 0 bases from V and 3 from J, leaving 10 bases between them. Germline values: CDR1 SGHRS, CDR2 YFSETQ. The CDR3 covers 14 residues. For the CDR3, the DNA is TGCGCCAGCAGCTTGGATCCCGGCCTCTACGAGCAGTACTTC. Amino acid sequence: CASSLDPGLYEQYF.

Concerning this clonotype itself: A much larger clonotype is one base distant, so this may be a read error. J is TRBJ1-2 and V is TRBV6-5; D is ambiguous. CDR1 MNHEY and CDR2 SVGAGI come from the germline V gene. The CDR3 is made up of 14 amino acids. CDR3 DNA sequence: TGTGCCAGCGGTTACTGGAGGTTTTCGTCTGGCTACACCTTC. This encodes CASGYWRFSSGYTF.

The sample holds a few counts of this clonotype. The chain combines TRBV5-1 with TRBJ2-7; 9 nucleotides align to TRBD2. Germline V gives CDR1 SGHRS, CDR2 YFSETQ. This CDR3 is 15 amino acids long. V lost 0 bases, J lost 4 bases, and 5 bases stayed unmatched. CDR3 sequence reads: CASSLVLAGNYEQYF. Written as DNA, the CDR3 is TGCGCCAGCAGCTTGGTTCTAGCGGGGAATTACGAGCAGTACTTC.

The chain links TRBV3-1 to TRBJ2-7; TRBD2 aligns across 10 bases. The V gene end was trimmed by 2 bases and the J gene end by 1 base; junction bases not matched to a gene: 2. The CDR3 totals 15 residues. The germline gives CDR1 LGHDT, CDR2 YNNKEL (reference sequence). The CDR3 loop reads CASSQTSGESYEQYF. CDR3 in DNA: TGTGCCAGCAGCCAAACTAGCGGGGAGTCCTACGAGCAGTACTTC.

The table lists this clonotype with many counts. This rearrangement joins TRBV29-1 to TRBJ2-7; D is uncertain. Germline V gives CDR1 SQVTM, CDR2 ANQGSEA. V was shortened by 4 bases and J by 0 bases, with 7 bases between the two germline ends. The CDR3 covers 12 residues. CDR3 loop: CSVGSSSYEQYF. CDR3 DNA: TGCAGCGTTGGGTCAAGCTCCTACGAGCAGTACTTC.

Comments on this clonotype: The germline gene is not matched at one end of the junction; a read error may be the cause. V gene TRBV5-1 combines with J gene TRBJ1-1; TRBD1 is a possible D gene (5 bases). Germline V gene sequence: CDR1 SGHRS, CDR2 YFSETQ. This CDR3 has 14 amino acids. The CDR3: CASSSGTVNTKAFF. In DNA, the CDR3 is TGCGCCAGCAGCTCAGGGACGGTGAACACTAAAGCTTTCTTT.

The chain employs TRBV7-2 and TRBJ2-1, with D possibly matching TRBD2 (5 bases). This CDR3 region has 16 residues. Germline V gene sequence: CDR1 SGHTA, CDR2 FQGNSA. The V end lost 0 bases, the J end lost 1 base, and 10 bases lay between the germline ends. In DNA form, the CDR3 reads TGTGCCAGCAGCTTAGCAGCGGCCCTATCCTACAATGAGCAGTTCTTC. Translation: CASSLAAALSYNEQFF.

Ten or more counts support this clonotype. This rearrangement joins TRBV4-1 to TRBJ2-3; possible D gene TRBD1, 6 bases. The CDR3 length is 13 residues. Germline loops: CDR1 MGHRA, CDR2 YSYEKL. V dropped 2 bases and J dropped 8 bases, with 11 bases sitting between them. The CDR3 reads CASSQTGFGTQYF. CDR3 nucleotide sequence: TGCGCCAGCAGCCAAACAGGGTTCGGTACGCAGTATTTT.

This rearrangement joins TRBV20-1 to TRBJ2-7; TRBD2 matches at 12 bases. This CDR3 is built from 18 residues. Per the germline V gene, CDR1 is DFQATT and CDR2 is SNEGSKA (reference sequence). Trimming took 0 bases from V and 7 from J; bases not matched to a gene: 16. CDR3: CSARDVGPTSGRRYEQYF. The CDR3 DNA sequence: TGCAGTGCTAGAGATGTGGGGCCCACTAGCGGGAGGCGGTATGAGCAGTACTTC.

This clonotype was counted a few times. The CDR3 here is CASSPVGDTQYF. In DNA, the CDR3 is TGTGCCAGCAGCCCCGTGGGGGATACGCAGTATTTT. The chain couples TRBV2 to TRBJ2-3, with D hard to call. This CDR3 region has 12 residues. CDR1 is SNHLY, CDR2 FYNNEI, per germline. V was pared by 6 bases and J by 6 bases, with 10 bases between.

The J gene is TRBJ2-3, the V gene TRBV7-8; the match to TRBD2 covers 8 bases. This CDR3 is 15 amino acids long. Trimming removed 3 bases from V and 7 bases from J; junction bases left unmatched: 9. Germline CDR1 SGHVS, CDR2 FQNEAQ. Here the CDR3 reads CASSLGEAGVNTQYF. The CDR3, as DNA: TGTGCCAGCAGCTTGGGGGAAGCGGGAGTAAATACGCAGTATTTT.

A note on this clonotype: Being one base from a much bigger clone, this may be a read error. This chain uses TRBV10-3 with TRBJ2-5, with TRBD1 matching 7 bases. Germline values: CDR1 ENHRY, CDR2 SYGVKD. The junction had 8 bases not matched to a gene; V was cut back by 8 bases and J by 5 bases. The CDR3 is made up of 13 amino acids. The CDR3 sequence: CAIGTGAGETQYF. CDR3 bases: TGTGCCATCGGAACAGGGGCAGGGGAGACCCAGTACTTC.

The chain employs TRBV5-1 and TRBJ1-5; D perhaps matches TRBD1 (5 bases). CDR1 and CDR2 (germline): SGHRS, YFSETQ. Trimming shortened V by 4 bases and J by 2 bases, and 10 bases separated the two germline ends. This CDR3 has 14 residues. CDR3 in amino acids: CASSIDSGNQPQHF. CDR3 nucleotides: TGCGCCAGCAGCATTGACAGCGGCAATCAGCCCCAGCATTTT.

This clonotype was found a few times. The gene calls are TRBV6-5 and TRBJ1-1; D is perhaps TRBD1 (5 bases). The CDR3 sequence is 17 residues long. CDR1 is MNHEY and CDR2 is SVGAGI in the germline V gene. Trimming stripped 3 bases from V and 0 bases from J, with 17 bases between. The CDR3 spells CASSYAMGDGVNTEAFF. The CDR3 DNA sequence: TGTGCCAGCAGTTATGCCATGGGGGACGGCGTGAACACTGAAGCTTTCTTT.

This clonotype was counted many times. V usage is TRBV2 and J usage is TRBJ2-7; no firm D call. Germline V CDR1 and CDR2: SNHLY, FYNNEI. Trimming removed 6 bases at V and 0 bases at J, with 12 bases between. The CDR3 spans 14 residues. Written as DNA, the CDR3 is TGTGCCAGCAGAGAGACCTCGAGCTCCTACGAGCAGTACTTC. Its protein product is CASRETSSSYEQYF. Combining the CDR3 with reference TRBV2 and TRBJ2-7 gives the whole variable domain EPEVTQTPSHQVTQMGQEVILRCVPISNHLYFYWYRQILGQKVEFLVSFYNNEISEKSEIFDDQFSVERPDGSNFTLKIRSTKLEDSAMYFCASRETSSSYEQYFGPGTRLTVT.

This clonotype was recorded a few times. The chain couples TRBV28 to TRBJ1-2; D gene uncertain. In germline, CDR1 is MDHEN, CDR2 SYDVKM. CDR3 size: 13 residues. The V gene lost 0 bases and the J gene lost 7 bases, with 9 bases spanning the gap. The CDR3 loop reads CASSLWGSLGYTF. The CDR3, as DNA: TGTGCCAGCAGTTTATGGGGGTCCCTTGGCTACACCTTC.

A word on this clonotype: The missing conserved phenylalanine or tryptophan at the end of this CDR3 makes a read error likely. V and J are TRBV15 and TRBJ2-5; D is perhaps TRBD1 or TRBD2 (5 bases each). The CDR3 spans 15 residues. Trimming took 4 bases from V and 3 from J, leaving 15 bases between them. Germline V gene data show CDR1 as LNHNV and CDR2 as YYDKDF (reference sequence). CDR3 DNA sequence: TGTGCCACCAGCACCCGACGGGGACCTAAAGAGACCCAGTACTCC. Translation gives CATSTRRGPKETQYS.

There are a few counts of this clonotype. The rearrangement uses TRBV12-3 or TRBV12-4 and TRBJ2-2; 7 bases match TRBD1. There are 16 residues in the CDR3. J gave up 4 bases and V 4 bases, and 9 bases lay outside the gene matches. The CDR3 DNA reads as TGTGCCAGCAGTTCTAGACAGGGCGTATCCACCGGGGAGCTGTTTTTT. The encoded protein is CASSSRQGVSTGELFF.

Concerning this clonotype: The germline gene is not matched at one end of the junction; a read error may be the cause. This chain joins TRBV6-1 and TRBJ2-1, with D possibly matching TRBD1 (5 bases). Germline V gene data show CDR1 as MNHNS and CDR2 as SASEGT. The CDR3 length is 14 residues. CDR3 protein: CVSRADGSYNEQFF. For the CDR3, the DNA is TGTGTCAGCAGGGCCGACGGTAGCTACAATGAGCAGTTCTTC.